This TCR beta chain was identified in a study of CD8+ T cells in alopecia areata. Broader study findings: Normal skin's resident alphabeta T cells are also sequenced in scalp samples.

Patients with alopecia areata provided lesional scalp punch biopsies as well as peripheral blood. Extracted RNA was reverse transcribed, and the resulting cDNA served as sequencing template. Clones were read by immunoSEQ multiplex PCR, and TCRdb kept only the in-frame ones, dropping some. The table lists 110,000 to 150,000 clones, about 51% of them singletons. As concerns this clone: Its antigen is currently unknown.

The sequence derives from a human donor with alopecia areata. The material was CD4+ T cells sorted from blood, obtained at week 0.

Here the CDR3 DNA reads TGTGCCAGCAGCCAAGACAAGGGCCCCTATGGCTACACCTTC. Amino acid sequence: CASSQDKGPYGYTF. V is TRBV4-2 and J is TRBJ1-2; D gene uncertain. Germline values: CDR1 LGHNA, CDR2 YNFKEQ. The CDR3 spans 14 residues. The germline V and J ends were trimmed by 0 bases and 4 bases, with 9 bases remaining between them.